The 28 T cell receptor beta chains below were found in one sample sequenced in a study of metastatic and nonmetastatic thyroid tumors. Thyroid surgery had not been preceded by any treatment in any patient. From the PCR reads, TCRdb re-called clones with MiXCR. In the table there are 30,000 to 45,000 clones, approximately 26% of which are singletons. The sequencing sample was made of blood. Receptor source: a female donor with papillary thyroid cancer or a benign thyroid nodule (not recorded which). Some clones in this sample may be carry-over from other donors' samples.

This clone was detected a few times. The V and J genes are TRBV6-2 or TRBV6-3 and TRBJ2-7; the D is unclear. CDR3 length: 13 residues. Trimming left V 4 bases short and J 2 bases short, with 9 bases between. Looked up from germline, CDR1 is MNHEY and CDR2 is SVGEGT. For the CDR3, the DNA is TGTGCCAGCAGTTTGGACGCTCCCTACGAGCAGTACTTC. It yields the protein CASSLDAPYEQYF.

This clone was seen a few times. DNA for the CDR3: TGTGCCAGCAGTTTCGGAGCGGTTACAGATACGCAGTATTTT. Translation gives CASSFGAVTDTQYF. The chain carries TRBV27 and TRBJ2-3; a possible D gene is TRBD2 (5 bases). This CDR3 region has 14 residues. Trimming took off 3 bases at V and 3 bases at J, with 10 bases between the two ends. CDR1 and CDR2 (germline): MNHEY, SMNVEV (reference sequence).

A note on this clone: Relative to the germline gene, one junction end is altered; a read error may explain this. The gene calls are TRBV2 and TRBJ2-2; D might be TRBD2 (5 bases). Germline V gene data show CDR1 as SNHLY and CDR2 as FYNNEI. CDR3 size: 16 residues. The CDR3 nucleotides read TGTGCCAGCAGTAAACAGCGGATTAAGAACACCGTGGAGCTGTTTTTT. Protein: CASSKQRIKNTVELFF.

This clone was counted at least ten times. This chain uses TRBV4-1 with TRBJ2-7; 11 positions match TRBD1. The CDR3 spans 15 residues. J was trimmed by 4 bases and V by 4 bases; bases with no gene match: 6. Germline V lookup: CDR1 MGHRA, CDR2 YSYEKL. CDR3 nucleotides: TGCGCCAGCAGCCTTCAGGGACAGGGGGGGTACGAGCAGTACTTC. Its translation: CASSLQGQGGYEQYF.

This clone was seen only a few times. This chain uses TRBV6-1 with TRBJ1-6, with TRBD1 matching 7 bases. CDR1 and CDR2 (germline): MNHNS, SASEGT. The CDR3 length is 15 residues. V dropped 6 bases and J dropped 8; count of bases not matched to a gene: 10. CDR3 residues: CASSQDREGYSPLHF. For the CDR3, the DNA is TGTGCCAGCAGCCAAGACAGGGAGGGATATTCACCCCTCCACTTT.

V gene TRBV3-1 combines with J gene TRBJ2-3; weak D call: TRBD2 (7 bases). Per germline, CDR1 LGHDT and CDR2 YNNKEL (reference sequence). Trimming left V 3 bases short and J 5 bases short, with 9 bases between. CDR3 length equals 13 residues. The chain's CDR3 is CASSHGGRDTQYF. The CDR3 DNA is TGTGCCAGCAGCCACGGGGGGCGAGATACGCAGTATTTT.

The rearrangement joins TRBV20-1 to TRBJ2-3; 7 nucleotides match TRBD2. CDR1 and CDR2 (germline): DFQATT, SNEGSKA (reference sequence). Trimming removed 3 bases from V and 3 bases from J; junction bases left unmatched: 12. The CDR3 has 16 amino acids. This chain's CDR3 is CSARTVQAGRTDTQYF. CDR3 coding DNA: TGCAGTGCTAGGACAGTGCAAGCGGGAAGGACAGATACGCAGTATTTT.

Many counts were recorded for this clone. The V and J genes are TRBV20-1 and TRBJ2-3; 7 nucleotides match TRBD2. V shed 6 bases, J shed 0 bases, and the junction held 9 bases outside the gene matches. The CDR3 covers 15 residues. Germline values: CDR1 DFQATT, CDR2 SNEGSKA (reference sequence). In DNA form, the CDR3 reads TGCAGTGCCACTGACCGGGGGGTTAGCACAGATACGCAGTATTTT. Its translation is CSATDRGVSTDTQYF.

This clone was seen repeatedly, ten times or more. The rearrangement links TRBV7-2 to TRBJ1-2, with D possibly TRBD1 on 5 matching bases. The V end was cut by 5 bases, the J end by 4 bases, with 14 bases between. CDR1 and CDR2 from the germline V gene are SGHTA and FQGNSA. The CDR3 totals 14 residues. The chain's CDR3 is CASSLRGAPYGYTF. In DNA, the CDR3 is TGTGCCAGCAGCCTCCGTGGGGCGCCCTATGGCTACACCTTC.

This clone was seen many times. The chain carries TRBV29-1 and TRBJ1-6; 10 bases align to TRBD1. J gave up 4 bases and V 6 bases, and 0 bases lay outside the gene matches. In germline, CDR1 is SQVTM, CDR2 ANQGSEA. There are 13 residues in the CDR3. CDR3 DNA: TGCAGCGTGGGACAGGGGTATAATTCACCCCTCCACTTT. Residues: CSVGQGYNSPLHF.

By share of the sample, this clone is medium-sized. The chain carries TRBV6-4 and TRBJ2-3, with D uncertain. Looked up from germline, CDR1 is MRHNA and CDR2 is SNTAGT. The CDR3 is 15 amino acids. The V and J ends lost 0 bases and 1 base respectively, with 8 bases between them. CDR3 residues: CASSDSVEGTDTQYF. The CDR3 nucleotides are TGTGCCAGCAGTGACTCGGTAGAGGGCACAGATACGCAGTATTTT.

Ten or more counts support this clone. CDR3 residues: CASSTTGMGDTQYF. The CDR3 bases are TGTGCCAGTAGTACGACAGGGATGGGAGATACGCAGTATTTT. The chain carries TRBV19 and TRBJ2-3; 7 bases are a match to TRBD1. The CDR3 has 14 residues. Germline V lookup: CDR1 LNHDA, CDR2 SQIVND (reference sequence). V lost 4 bases and J lost 5; bases outside the gene matches: 6.

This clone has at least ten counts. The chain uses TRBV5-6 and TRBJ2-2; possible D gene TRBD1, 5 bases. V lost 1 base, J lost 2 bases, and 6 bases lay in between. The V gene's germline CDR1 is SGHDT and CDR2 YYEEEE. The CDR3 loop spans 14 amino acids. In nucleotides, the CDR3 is TGTGCCAGCAGCTTGAGGGGAAACACCGGGGAGCTGTTTTTT. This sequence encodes CASSLRGNTGELFF.

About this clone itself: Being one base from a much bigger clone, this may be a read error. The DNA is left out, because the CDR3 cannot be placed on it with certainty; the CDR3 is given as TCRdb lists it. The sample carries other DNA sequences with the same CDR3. The CDR3 loop is CASSVGRGIGCTF. The rearrangement links TRBV3-1 to TRBJ1-2; the table gives TRBD1 as D, unverified against the DNA. CDR1 and CDR2 from the germline V gene are LGHDT and YNNKEL (reference sequence). The CDR3 spans 13 amino acids, including both terminal residues.

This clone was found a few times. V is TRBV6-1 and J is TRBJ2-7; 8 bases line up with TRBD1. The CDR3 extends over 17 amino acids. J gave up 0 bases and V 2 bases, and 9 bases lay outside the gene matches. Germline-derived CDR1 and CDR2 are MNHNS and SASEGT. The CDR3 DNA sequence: TGTGCCAGCAGTGAACAGGACAGGGATCGGTACTCCTACGAGCAGTACTTC. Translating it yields CASSEQDRDRYSYEQYF.

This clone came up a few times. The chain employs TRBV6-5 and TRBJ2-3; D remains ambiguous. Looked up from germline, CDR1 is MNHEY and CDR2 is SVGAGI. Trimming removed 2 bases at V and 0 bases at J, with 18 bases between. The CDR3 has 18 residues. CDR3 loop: CASSYNFWAAVSTDTQYF. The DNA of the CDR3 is TGTGCCAGCAGTTACAACTTTTGGGCAGCCGTCAGCACAGATACGCAGTATTTT.

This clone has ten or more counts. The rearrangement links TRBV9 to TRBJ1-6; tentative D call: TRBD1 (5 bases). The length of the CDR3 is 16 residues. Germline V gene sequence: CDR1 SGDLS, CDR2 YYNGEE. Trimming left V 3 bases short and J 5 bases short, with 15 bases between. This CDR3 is CASSEGPPQNNSPLHF. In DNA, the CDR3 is TGTGCCAGCAGCGAGGGACCGCCTCAAAATAATTCACCCCTCCACTTT.

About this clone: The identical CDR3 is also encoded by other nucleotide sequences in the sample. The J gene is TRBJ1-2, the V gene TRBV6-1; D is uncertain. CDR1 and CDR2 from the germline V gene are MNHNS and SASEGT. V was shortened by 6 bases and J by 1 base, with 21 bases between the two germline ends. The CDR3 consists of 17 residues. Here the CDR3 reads CASRTVGPPRRNYGYTF. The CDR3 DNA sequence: TGTGCCAGCAGGACCGTTGGGCCCCCTCGGCGTAACTATGGCTACACCTTC.

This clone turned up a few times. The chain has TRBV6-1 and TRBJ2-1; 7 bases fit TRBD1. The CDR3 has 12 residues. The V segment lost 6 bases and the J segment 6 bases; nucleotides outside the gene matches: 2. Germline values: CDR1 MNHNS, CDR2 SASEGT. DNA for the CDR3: TGTGCCAGCAGCCGACAGGGCAATGAGCAGTTCTTC. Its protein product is CASSRQGNEQFF.

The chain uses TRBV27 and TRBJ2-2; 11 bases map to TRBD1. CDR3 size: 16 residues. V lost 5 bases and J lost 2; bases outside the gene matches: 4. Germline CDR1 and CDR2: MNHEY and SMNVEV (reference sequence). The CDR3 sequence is CASSIGTGGNTGELFF. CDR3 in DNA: TGTGCCAGCAGTATAGGGACAGGGGGAAACACCGGGGAGCTGTTTTTT.

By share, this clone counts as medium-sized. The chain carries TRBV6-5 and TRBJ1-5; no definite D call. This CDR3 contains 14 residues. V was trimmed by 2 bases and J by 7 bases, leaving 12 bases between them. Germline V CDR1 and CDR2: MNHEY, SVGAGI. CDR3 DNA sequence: TGTGCCAGCAGTTACCTAGGATTCGGACAGCCCCAGCATTTT. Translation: CASSYLGFGQPQHF.

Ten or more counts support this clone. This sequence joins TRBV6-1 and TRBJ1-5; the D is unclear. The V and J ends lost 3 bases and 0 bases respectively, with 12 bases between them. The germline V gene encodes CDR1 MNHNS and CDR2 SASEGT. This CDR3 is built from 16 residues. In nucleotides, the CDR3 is TGTGCCAGCAGTGACGCCTCAGGATATAGCAATCAGCCCCAGCATTTT. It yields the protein CASSDASGYSNQPQHF.

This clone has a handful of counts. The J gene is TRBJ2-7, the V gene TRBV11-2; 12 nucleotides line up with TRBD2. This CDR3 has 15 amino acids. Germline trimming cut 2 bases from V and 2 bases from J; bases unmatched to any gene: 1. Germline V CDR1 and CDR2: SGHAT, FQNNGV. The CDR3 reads CASSLLAGGTYEQYF. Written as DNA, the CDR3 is TGTGCCAGCAGCTTACTAGCGGGAGGGACCTACGAGCAGTACTTC.

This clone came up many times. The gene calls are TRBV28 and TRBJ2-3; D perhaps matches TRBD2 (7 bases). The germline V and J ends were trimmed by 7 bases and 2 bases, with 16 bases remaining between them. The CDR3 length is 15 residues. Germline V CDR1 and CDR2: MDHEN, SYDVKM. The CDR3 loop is CASILGGAITDTQYF. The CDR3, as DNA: TGTGCCAGCATCTTGGGGGGGGCGATCACAGATACGCAGTATTTT. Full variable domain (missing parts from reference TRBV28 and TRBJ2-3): DVKVTQSSRYLVKRTGEKVFLECVQDMDHENMFWYRQDPGLGLRLIYFSYDVKMKEKGDIPEGYSVSREKKERFSLILESASTNQTSMYLCASILGGAITDTQYFGPGTRLTVL.

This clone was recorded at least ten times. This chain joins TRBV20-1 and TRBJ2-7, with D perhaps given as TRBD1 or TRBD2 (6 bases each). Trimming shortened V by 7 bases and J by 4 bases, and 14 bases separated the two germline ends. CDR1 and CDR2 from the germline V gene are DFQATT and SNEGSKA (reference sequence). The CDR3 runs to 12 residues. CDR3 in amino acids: CSVQTGRYEQYF. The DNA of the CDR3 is TGCAGTGTCCAAACAGGGAGGTACGAGCAGTACTTC.

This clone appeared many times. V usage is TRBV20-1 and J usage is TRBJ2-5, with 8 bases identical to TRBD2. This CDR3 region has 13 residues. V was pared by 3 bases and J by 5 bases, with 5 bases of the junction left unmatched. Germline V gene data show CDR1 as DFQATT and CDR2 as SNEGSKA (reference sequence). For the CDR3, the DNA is TGCAGTGCTAGCCCCGGGACTAGGGAGACCCAGTACTTC. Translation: CSASPGTRETQYF.

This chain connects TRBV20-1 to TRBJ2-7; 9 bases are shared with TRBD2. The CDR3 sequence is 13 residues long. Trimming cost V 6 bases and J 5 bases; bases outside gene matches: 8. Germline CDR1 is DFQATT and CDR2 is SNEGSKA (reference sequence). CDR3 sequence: CSARSGGFNEQYF. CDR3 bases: TGCAGTGCCCGTAGCGGGGGTTTCAACGAGCAGTACTTC.

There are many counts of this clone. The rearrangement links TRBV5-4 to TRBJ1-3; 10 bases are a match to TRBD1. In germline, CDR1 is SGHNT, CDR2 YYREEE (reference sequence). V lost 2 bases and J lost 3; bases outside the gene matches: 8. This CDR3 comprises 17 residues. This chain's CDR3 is CASSLLPGQGGGNTIYF. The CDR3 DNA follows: TGTGCCAGCAGCTTACTACCCGGACAGGGGGGTGGAAACACCATATATTTT.